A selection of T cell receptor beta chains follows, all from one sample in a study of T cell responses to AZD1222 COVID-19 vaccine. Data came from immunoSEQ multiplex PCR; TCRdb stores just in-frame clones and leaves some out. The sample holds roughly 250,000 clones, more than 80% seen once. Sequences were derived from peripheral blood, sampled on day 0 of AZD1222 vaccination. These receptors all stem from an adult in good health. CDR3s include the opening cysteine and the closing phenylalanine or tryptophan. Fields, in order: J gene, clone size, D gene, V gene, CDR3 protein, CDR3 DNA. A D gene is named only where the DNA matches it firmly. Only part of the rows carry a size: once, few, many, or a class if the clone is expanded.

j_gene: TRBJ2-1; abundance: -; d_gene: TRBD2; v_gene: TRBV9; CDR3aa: CASSPRTSGGEQFF; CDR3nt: TGTGCCAGCAGCCCCCGGACTAGCGGGGGTGAGCAGTTCTTC
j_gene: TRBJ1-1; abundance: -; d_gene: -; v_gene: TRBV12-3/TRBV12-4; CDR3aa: CASSLAGARGAFF; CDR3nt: TGTGCCAGCAGTTTAGCGGGGGCGCGCGGAGCTTTCTTT
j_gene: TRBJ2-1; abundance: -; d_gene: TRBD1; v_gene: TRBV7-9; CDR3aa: CASSPRPGGQGASNEQFF; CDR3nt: TGTGCCAGCAGCCCCAGACCGGGCGGACAGGGGGCTAGCAATGAGCAGTTCTTC
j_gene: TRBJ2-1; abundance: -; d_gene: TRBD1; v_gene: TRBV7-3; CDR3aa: CASSSGQVSSEQFF; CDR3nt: TGTGCCAGCAGTTCTGGACAGGTTTCTAGTGAGCAGTTCTTC
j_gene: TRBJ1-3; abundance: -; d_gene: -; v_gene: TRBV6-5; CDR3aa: CASRLGEFGNTIYF; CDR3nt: TGTGCCAGCAGACTCGGGGAGTTCGGAAACACCATATATTTT
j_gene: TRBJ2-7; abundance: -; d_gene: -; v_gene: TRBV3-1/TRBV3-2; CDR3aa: CASSHEGATYEQYF; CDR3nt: TGTGCCAGCAGCCACGAGGGAGCTACCTACGAGCAGTACTTC
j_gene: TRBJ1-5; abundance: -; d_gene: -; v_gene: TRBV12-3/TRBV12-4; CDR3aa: CASSGRSQPQHF; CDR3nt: TGTGCCAGCAGTGGCAGAAGTCAGCCCCAGCATTTT
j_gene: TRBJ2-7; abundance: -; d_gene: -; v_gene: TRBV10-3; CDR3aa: CAISGGSNEQYF; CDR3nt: TGTGCCATCAGTGGGGGCAGCAACGAGCAGTACTTC
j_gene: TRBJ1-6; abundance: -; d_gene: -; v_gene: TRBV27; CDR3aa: CASSLLSRDSPLHF; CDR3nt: TGTGCCAGCAGTTTACTTAGTAGGGATTCACCCCTCCACTTT
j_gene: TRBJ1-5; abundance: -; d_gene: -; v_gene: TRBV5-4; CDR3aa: CASSFQGEDQPQHF; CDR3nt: TGTGCCAGCAGCTTTCAAGGGGAGGATCAGCCCCAGCATTTT
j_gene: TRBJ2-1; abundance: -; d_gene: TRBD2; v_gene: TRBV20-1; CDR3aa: CSASSSGRSYNEQFF; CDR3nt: TGCAGTGCTAGTTCTAGCGGGAGATCCTACAATGAGCAGTTCTTC
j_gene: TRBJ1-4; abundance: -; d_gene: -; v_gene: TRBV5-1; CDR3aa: CASSSNPLWATNEKLFF; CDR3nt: TGCGCCAGCAGCTCAAATCCCCTCTGGGCAACTAATGAAAAACTGTTTTTT
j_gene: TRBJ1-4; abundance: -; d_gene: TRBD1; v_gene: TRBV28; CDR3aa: CASSLWTGGREKLFF; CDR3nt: TGTGCCAGCAGTTTGTGGACAGGGGGCAGAGAAAAACTGTTTTTT
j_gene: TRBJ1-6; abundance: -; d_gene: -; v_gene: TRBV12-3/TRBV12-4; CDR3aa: CASGYPGSPLHF; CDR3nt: TGTGCCAGCGGCTACCCTGGGTCCCCCCTCCACTTT
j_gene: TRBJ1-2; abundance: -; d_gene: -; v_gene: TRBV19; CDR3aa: CASSTLYGYTF; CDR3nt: TGTGCCAGTAGCACCCTCTATGGCTACACCTTC
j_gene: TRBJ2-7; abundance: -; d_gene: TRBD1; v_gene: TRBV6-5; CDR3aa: CASSYSRTGGGEQYF; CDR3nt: TGTGCCAGCAGTTACTCTCGGACAGGGGGCGGCGAGCAGTACTTC
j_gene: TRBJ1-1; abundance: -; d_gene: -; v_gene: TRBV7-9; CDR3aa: CASSLGSNTEAFF; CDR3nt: TGTGCCAGCAGCCTAGGGTCGAACACTGAAGCTTTCTTT
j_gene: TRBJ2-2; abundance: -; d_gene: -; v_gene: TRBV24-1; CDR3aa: CATSATGELFF; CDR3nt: TGTGCCACCAGTGCCACCGGGGAGCTGTTTTTT
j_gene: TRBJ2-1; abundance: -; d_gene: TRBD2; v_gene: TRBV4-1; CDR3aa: CASQVAGEGYNEQFF; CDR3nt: TGCGCCAGCCAAGTAGCGGGAGAAGGCTACAATGAGCAGTTCTTC
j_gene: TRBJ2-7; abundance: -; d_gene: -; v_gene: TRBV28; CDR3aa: CASSLGGSYEQYF; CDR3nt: TGTGCCAGCAGTTTAGGAGGCTCCTACGAGCAGTACTTC
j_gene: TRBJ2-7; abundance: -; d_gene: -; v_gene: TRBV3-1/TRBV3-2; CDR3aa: CASSPGVSSYEQYF; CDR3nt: TGTGCCAGCAGCCCAGGGGTGTCCTCCTACGAGCAGTACTTC
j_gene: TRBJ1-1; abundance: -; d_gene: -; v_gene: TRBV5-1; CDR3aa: CASRSPSGGNTEAFF; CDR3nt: TGCGCCAGCCGCAGCCCCTCGGGAGGGAACACTGAAGCTTTCTTT
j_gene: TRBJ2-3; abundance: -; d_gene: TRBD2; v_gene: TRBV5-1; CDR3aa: CASSSFGVAGVSDTQYF; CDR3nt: TGCGCCAGCAGCTCATTCGGGGTAGCGGGAGTGTCAGATACGCAGTATTTT
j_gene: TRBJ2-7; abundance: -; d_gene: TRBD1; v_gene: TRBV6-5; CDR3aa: CASRKTGGKGQYF; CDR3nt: TGTGCCAGCAGGAAAACAGGGGGCAAGGGGCAGTACTTC
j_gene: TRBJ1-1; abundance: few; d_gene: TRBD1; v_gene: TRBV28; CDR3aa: CASSRWQGKGAGTEAFF; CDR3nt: TGTGCCAGCAGTCGGTGGCAGGGAAAGGGGGCAGGGACTGAAGCTTTCTTT
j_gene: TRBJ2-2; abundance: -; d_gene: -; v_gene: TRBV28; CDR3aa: CASSLISGELFF; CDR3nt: TGTGCCAGCAGCCTTATTTCCGGGGAGCTGTTTTTT
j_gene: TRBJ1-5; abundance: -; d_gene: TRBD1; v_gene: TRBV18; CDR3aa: CASSPGQGIGSNQPQHF; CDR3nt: TGTGCCAGCTCACCGGGACAGGGAATCGGTAGCAATCAGCCCCAGCATTTT
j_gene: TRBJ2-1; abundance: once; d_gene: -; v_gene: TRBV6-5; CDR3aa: CASSYGGEQFF; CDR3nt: TGTGCCAGCAGTTACGGGGGTGAGCAGTTCTTC
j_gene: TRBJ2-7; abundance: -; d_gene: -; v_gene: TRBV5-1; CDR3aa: CASSLLAGTYEQYF; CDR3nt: TGCGCCAGCAGTCTCTTGGCGGGTACCTACGAGCAGTACTTC
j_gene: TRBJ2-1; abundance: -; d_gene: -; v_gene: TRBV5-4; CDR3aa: CASGPRASSYNEQFF; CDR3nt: TGTGCCAGCGGGCCGCGGGCGAGCTCCTACAATGAGCAGTTCTTC
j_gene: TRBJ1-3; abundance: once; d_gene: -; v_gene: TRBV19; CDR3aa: CASMTVSSGNTIYF; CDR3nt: TGTGCCAGCATGACAGTCTCCTCTGGAAACACCATATATTTT
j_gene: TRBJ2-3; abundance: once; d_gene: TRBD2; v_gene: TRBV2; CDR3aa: CASASGGASDTQYF; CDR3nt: TGTGCCAGCGCCTCGGGGGGGGCATCAGATACGCAGTATTTT
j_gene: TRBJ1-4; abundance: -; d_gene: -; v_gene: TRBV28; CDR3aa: CASSTGPEKLFF; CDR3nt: TGTGCCAGCAGTACGGGGCCCGAAAAACTGTTTTTT
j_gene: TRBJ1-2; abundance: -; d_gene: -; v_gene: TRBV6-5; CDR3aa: CASRSPGGYTF; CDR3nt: TGTGCCAGCCGCTCCCCAGGGGGCTACACCTTC
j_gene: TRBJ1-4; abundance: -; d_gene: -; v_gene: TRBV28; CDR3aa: CASGQEKLFF; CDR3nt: TGTGCCAGCGGTCAGGAAAAACTGTTTTTT
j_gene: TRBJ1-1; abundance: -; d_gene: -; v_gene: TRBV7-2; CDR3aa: CASSSGRVNTEAFF; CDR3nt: TGTGCCAGCAGCTCAGGGAGAGTGAACACTGAAGCTTTCTTT
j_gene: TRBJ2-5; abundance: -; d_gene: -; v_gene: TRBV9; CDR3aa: CASSVGGTTLRETQYF; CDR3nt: TGTGCCAGCAGCGTAGGAGGCACGACCCTTCGAGAGACCCAGTACTTC
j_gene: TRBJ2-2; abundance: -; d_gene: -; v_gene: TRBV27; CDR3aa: CASSRALGVGELFF; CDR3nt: TGTGCCAGCAGTCGCGCCCTAGGTGTCGGGGAGCTGTTTTTT
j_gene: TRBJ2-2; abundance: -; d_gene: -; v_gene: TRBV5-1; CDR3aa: CASSKGPFAGELFF; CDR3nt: TGCGCCAGCAGCAAGGGACCATTCGCCGGGGAGCTGTTTTTT
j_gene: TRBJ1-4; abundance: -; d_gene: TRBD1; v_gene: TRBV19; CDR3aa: CASSTRTGPRVWEKLFF; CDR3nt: TGTGCCAGTAGTACCCGGACAGGCCCCAGGGTATGGGAAAAACTGTTTTTT
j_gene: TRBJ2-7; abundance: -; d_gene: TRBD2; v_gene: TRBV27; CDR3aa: CASSLTSGGTYEQYF; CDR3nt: TGTGCCAGCAGCCTCACTAGCGGGGGAACCTACGAGCAGTACTTC
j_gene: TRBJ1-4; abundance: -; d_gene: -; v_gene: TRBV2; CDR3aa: CASSDRGKVDEKLFF; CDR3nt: TGTGCCAGCAGTGATCGGGGGAAGGTAGATGAAAAACTGTTTTTT
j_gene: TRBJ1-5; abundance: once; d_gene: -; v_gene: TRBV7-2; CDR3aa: CASSSFGSTNQPQHF; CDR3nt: TGTGCCAGCAGCTCCTTTGGGAGTACTAATCAGCCCCAGCATTTT
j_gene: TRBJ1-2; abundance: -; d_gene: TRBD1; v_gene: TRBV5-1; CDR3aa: CASSTGQGAYGYTF; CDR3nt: TGCGCCAGCAGCACCGGACAGGGGGCTTATGGCTACACCTTC
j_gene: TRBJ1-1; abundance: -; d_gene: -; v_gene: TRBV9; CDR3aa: CASTLGGEHGEAFF; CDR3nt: TGTGCCAGCACCCTGGGGGGAGAACACGGTGAAGCTTTCTTT
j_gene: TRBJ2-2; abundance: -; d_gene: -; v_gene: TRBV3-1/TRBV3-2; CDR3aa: CASSQYRTGELFF; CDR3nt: TGTGCCAGCAGCCAATACAGGACCGGGGAGCTGTTTTTT
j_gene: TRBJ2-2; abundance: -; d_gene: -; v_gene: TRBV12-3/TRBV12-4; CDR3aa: CASSTLAGELFF; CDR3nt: TGTGCCAGCAGTACCCTGGCCGGGGAGCTGTTTTTT
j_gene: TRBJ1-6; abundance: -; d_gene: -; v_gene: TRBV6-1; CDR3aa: CASSEAPPPLHF; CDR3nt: TGTGCCAGCAGTGAAGCGCCTCCACCCCTCCACTTT
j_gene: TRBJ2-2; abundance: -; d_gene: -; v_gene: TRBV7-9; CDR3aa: CASSLTVTGELFF; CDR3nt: TGTGCCAGCAGCCTGACAGTCACCGGGGAGCTGTTTTTT
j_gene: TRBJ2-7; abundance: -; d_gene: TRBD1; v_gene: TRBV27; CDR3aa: CASSGTDRGYSYEQYF; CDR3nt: TGTGCCAGCAGTGGAACTGACAGGGGCTACTCCTACGAGCAGTACTTC
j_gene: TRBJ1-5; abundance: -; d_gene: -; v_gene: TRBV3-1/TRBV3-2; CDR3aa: CASSQSPVGGQPQHF; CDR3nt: TGTGCCAGCAGCCAAAGCCCGGTGGGGGGTCAGCCCCAGCATTTT
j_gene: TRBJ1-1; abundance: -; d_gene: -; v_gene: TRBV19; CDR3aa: CASSTTGAGNTEAFF; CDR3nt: TGTGCCAGTAGTACAACCGGAGCAGGAAACACTGAAGCTTTCTTT
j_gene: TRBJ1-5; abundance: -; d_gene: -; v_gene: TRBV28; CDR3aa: CASSSGQRNQPQHF; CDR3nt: TGTGCCAGCAGTTCCGGACAGCGCAATCAGCCCCAGCATTTT